These 31 T cell receptor beta chains originate from one sample sequenced in a study of cytotoxic CD8 clonotypes in ibrutinib-treated CLL. Produced via immunoSEQ multiplex PCR; TCRdb's table is partial and in-frame only. The profile shows approximately 15,000 clones, approximately 80% of them singletons. The specimen was PBMCs, collected before ibrutinib treatment. These receptors were collected from a human donor with chronic lymphocytic leukemia.

This clone was detected a few times. The rearrangement joins TRBV5-6 to TRBJ2-7, with D possibly being TRBD1 or TRBD2 (5 bases each). This CDR3 region has 15 residues. From germline, CDR1 is SGHDT and CDR2 YYEEEE. The ends were cut back, 0 bases at V and 4 bases at J, with 14 bases in the middle. The CDR3 sequence is CASSLVGGSGYEQYF. The CDR3, as DNA: TGTGCCAGCAGCTTGGTTGGGGGATCGGGGTACGAGCAGTACTTC.

This clone was observed once. The V call is TRBV18, the J call TRBJ1-1; 9 bases align to TRBD1. This CDR3 has 15 residues. Losses at the gene ends were 1 base for V and 8 bases for J; bases not matched to a gene: 8. Per germline, CDR1 KGHSH and CDR2 LQKENI. CDR3 nucleotides: TGTGCCAGCTCACCACAAACAGGGGGCGCACGAGAAGCTTTCTTT. Its translation is CASSPQTGGAREAFF.

This chain connects TRBV5-1 to TRBJ2-3; D is uncertain. The CDR3 sequence is 15 residues long. Germline assignment: CDR1 SGHRS and CDR2 YFSETQ. V was cut by 4 bases and J by 0 bases, with 12 bases left in between. The CDR3 bases are TGCGCCAGCAGCCCGGTTGGGGAAAGCACAGATACGCAGTATTTT. This sequence encodes CASSPVGESTDTQYF. Looking up the rest from reference TRBV5-1 and TRBJ2-3 gives the full variable domain: KAGVTQTPRYLIKTRGQQVTLSCSPISGHRSVSWYQQTPGQGLQFLFEYFSETQRNKGNFPGRFSGRQFSNSRSEMNVSTLELGDSALYLCASSPVGESTDTQYFGPGTRLTVL.

The chain has TRBV27 and TRBJ2-2, with a weak D call TRBD1 (5 bases). The CDR3 consists of 15 residues. The V end lost 5 bases, the J end lost 6 bases, and 16 bases lay between the germline ends. Per germline, CDR1 MNHEY and CDR2 SMNVEV (reference sequence). For the CDR3, the DNA is TGTGCCAGCAGTCTTCAGGGTCTCCCCCCCGGGGAGCTGTTTTTT. This sequence encodes CASSLQGLPPGELFF.

The chain combines TRBV28 with TRBJ2-1; the D call may be TRBD1 or TRBD2 (5 bases each). Deletions cut 5 bases from V and 9 bases from J, with 17 bases between. This CDR3 is 14 amino acids long. Germline V gene data show CDR1 as MDHEN and CDR2 as SYDVKM. Written as DNA, the CDR3 is TGTGCCAGCAGTAGGCTTGGGGGTTCGGGTGAGCAGTTCTTC. This encodes CASSRLGGSGEQFF.

This clone was detected only once. The chain couples TRBV19 to TRBJ1-2, with D possibly matching TRBD1 (6 bases). This CDR3 has 14 residues. Germline values: CDR1 LNHDA, CDR2 SQIVND (reference sequence). V lost 4 bases, J lost 5 bases, and 14 bases lay in between. CDR3 amino acids: CASSTRGGGYGYTF. CDR3 DNA sequence: TGTGCCAGTAGTACCCGAGGGGGGGGATATGGCTACACCTTC.

The chain combines TRBV18 with TRBJ2-7; maybe TRBD1 (6 bases). This CDR3 region has 15 residues. Per the germline V gene, CDR1 is KGHSH and CDR2 is LQKENI. Trimming left V 2 bases short and J 7 bases short, with 18 bases between. The CDR3 loop reads CASSPIHEGVDEQYF. The CDR3 bases are TGTGCCAGCTCACCAATTCACGAGGGGGTCGATGAGCAGTACTTC.

CDR3 coding DNA: TGCAGCGTTCGCCCACCTAGGGGTAACGAGCAGTACTTC. The encoded protein is CSVRPPRGNEQYF. The chain is built from TRBV29-1 and TRBJ2-7, with a tentative D call TRBD1 (5 bases). Germline V gene lookup returns CDR1 SQVTM and CDR2 ANQGSEA. The CDR3 is 13 residues long. V lost 5 bases and J lost 5, with 16 bases in between.

In this sample, this clone turned up a few times. The chain has TRBV11-2 and TRBJ1-5; no definite D call. V lost 3 bases to trimming and J lost 6 bases, with 6 bases between them. From germline, CDR1 is SGHAT and CDR2 FQNNGV. The CDR3 extends over 12 amino acids. CDR3 bases: TGTGCCAGCAGCTTCGCTGGTCAGCCCCAGCATTTT. This translates into CASSFAGQPQHF.

The genes are TRBV4-2 and TRBJ1-4, with unresolved D. CDR3 size: 15 residues. CDR1 and CDR2 from the germline V gene are LGHNA and YNFKEQ. Trimming took off 0 bases at V and 2 bases at J, with 7 bases between the two ends. CDR3 nucleotides: TGTGCCAGCAGCCAAGAGGTGCGGACTAATGAAAAACTGTTTTTT. Its protein is CASSQEVRTNEKLFF.

The V gene is TRBV7-2, the J gene TRBJ1-1, with TRBD1 identical over 9 bases. The junction had 8 bases not matched to a gene; V was cut back by 5 bases and J by 7 bases. CDR3 length: 14 residues. Germline V lookup: CDR1 SGHTA, CDR2 FQGNSA. The CDR3 sequence is CASSTIQGADEAFF. The CDR3 region has the DNA TGTGCCAGCAGCACTATACAGGGGGCTGATGAAGCTTTCTTT.

This clone was counted between two and nine times. V gene TRBV5-8 combines with J gene TRBJ2-7; D is undetermined. The length of the CDR3 is 14 residues. Trimming left V 2 bases short and J 0 bases short, with 9 bases between. Looked up from germline, CDR1 is SGHTS and CDR2 is YDEGEE. The DNA for the CDR3 is TGTGCCAGCAGCTTTAGCCTGAGCTCCTACGAGCAGTACTTC. Translation: CASSFSLSSYEQYF.

The J gene is TRBJ1-4, the V gene TRBV19, with D maybe TRBD1 (6 bases). Trimming removed 4 bases at V and 7 bases at J, with 19 bases between. This CDR3 region has 16 residues. Germline CDR1 and CDR2: LNHDA and SQIVND (reference sequence). The CDR3 region is CASSTLPGPRGEKLFF. The CDR3 DNA sequence: TGTGCCAGTAGTACTCTTCCGGGACCCAGGGGTGAAAAACTGTTTTTT.

V usage is TRBV5-6 and J usage is TRBJ2-3; possible D gene TRBD1, 5 bases. CDR3 length equals 15 residues. The ends were cut back, 4 bases at V and 8 bases at J, with 20 bases in the middle. CDR1 is SGHDT, CDR2 YYEEEE, per germline. CDR3 coding DNA: TGTGCCAGCAGCCCCGATATGGCTGTTAGGGGTACGCAGTATTTT. Protein product: CASSPDMAVRGTQYF.

For the CDR3, the DNA is TGTGCCAGTATCCCGGGAATCCTAGGCTATGGCTACACCTTC. Its translation: CASIPGILGYGYTF. The rearrangement links TRBV19 to TRBJ1-2; D gene ambiguous. V dropped 7 bases and J dropped 4 bases, with 16 bases sitting between them. Germline CDR1 LNHDA, CDR2 SQIVND (reference sequence). The CDR3 is 14 residues long.

This rearrangement joins TRBV12-5 to TRBJ1-3, with D maybe TRBD1 (6 bases). There are 14 residues in the CDR3. V lost 2 bases and J lost 1, with 6 bases in between. CDR1 LGHNT and CDR2 FRNRAP come from the germline V gene. The CDR3 DNA reads as TGTGCTAGTGGTTTGACAGGGTCTGGAAACACCATATATTTT. It encodes CASGLTGSGNTIYF.

As regards this clone: The junction shows a germline mismatch at one end, possibly a read error. This chain links TRBV29-1 with TRBJ2-1; possibly TRBD2 for D (5 bases). The V gene's germline CDR1 is SQVTM and CDR2 ANQGSEA. There are 14 residues in the CDR3. CDR3 DNA sequence: TGCAGCGTAGAAGCGAGAGGGCCAAGGAATGAGCAGTTCTTC. Residues: CSVEARGPRNEQFF.

DNA of the CDR3: TGTGCCAGCAGTTGGATGGGCCGGGACTGGGACAATGAGCAGTTCTTC. The encoded protein is CASSWMGRDWDNEQFF. This sequence joins TRBV27 and TRBJ2-1; TRBD2 is a possible D gene (6 bases). The length of the CDR3 is 16 residues. Trimming took off 4 bases at V and 5 bases at J, with 18 bases between the two ends. Germline CDR1 MNHEY, CDR2 SMNVEV (reference sequence).

This clone showed up just a few times. The J gene is TRBJ1-5, the V gene TRBV27; TRBD1 is a possible D gene (5 bases). Trimming shortened V by 6 bases and J by 4 bases, and 13 bases separated the two germline ends. Germline loops: CDR1 MNHEY, CDR2 SMNVEV (reference sequence). The CDR3 totals 14 residues. The CDR3 loop reads CASRDAGLNQPQHF. Here the CDR3 DNA reads TGTGCCAGCAGGGACGCAGGGTTGAATCAGCCCCAGCATTTT.

This clone was detected only once. This chain joins TRBV27 and TRBJ1-2; D is uncertain. The V gene's germline CDR1 is MNHEY and CDR2 SMNVEV (reference sequence). The CDR3 sequence is 15 residues long. Trimming took 7 bases from V and 7 from J, leaving 22 bases between them. CDR3 coding DNA: TGTGCCAGCACCTCGGCGGGAGGACTAAGTTTTGGCTACACCTTC. It encodes CASTSAGGLSFGYTF.

This chain joins TRBV19 and TRBJ1-5; TRBD1 matches 7 bases. Per germline, CDR1 LNHDA and CDR2 SQIVND (reference sequence). This CDR3 is 17 amino acids long. The V gene end was trimmed by 3 bases and the J gene end by 12 bases; junction bases not matched to a gene: 20. The CDR3, as DNA: TGTGCCAGTAGTATGGCCTCTAAAGGGGGACAGCTTCTGGACCAGCATTTT. Translation gives CASSMASKGGQLLDQHF.

The V call is TRBV27, the J call TRBJ2-1; the D gene is possibly TRBD2 (6 bases). Trimming stripped 10 bases from V and 5 bases from J, with 21 bases between. This CDR3 has 15 amino acids. CDR1 is MNHEY and CDR2 is SMNVEV in the germline V gene (reference sequence). CDR3 DNA sequence: TGTGCCACGGGACGGGGGATCGACACACACAATGAGCAGTTCTTC. This translates into CATGRGIDTHNEQFF.

The chain links TRBV10-1 to TRBJ2-7; the match to TRBD1 covers 8 bases. This CDR3 spans 13 amino acids. The junction had 3 bases not matched to a gene; V was cut back by 5 bases and J by 3 bases. Germline CDR1 reads WNHNN; CDR2 reads SYGVQD (reference sequence). CDR3 DNA sequence: TGCGCCAGCAGTCCCGACAGGGGCTACGAGCAGTACTTC. Its translation: CASSPDRGYEQYF.

This clone was detected only once. The genes are TRBV27 and TRBJ2-1; TRBD2 matches 9 bases. The germline CDR1 and CDR2 sequences are MNHEY and SMNVEV (reference sequence). The J segment lost 8 bases and the V segment lost 8 bases, leaving 7 bases of the junction unmatched. This CDR3 contains 13 residues. The CDR3 coding sequence is TGTGCCAGCGGGGGACTAGCCGCGGATGAGCAGTTCTTC. Translation gives CASGGLAADEQFF.

The chain employs TRBV19 and TRBJ2-7; no clear D gene. Trimming left V 1 base short and J 4 bases short, with 14 bases between. The CDR3 length is 15 residues. Germline CDR1 LNHDA, CDR2 SQIVND (reference sequence). In nucleotides, the CDR3 is TGTGCCAGTAGTATAGCTGCGGCCCCGTCGTACGAGCAGTACTTC. Its protein is CASSIAAAPSYEQYF.

V gene TRBV30 combines with J gene TRBJ1-1; possible D gene TRBD1, 5 bases. The germline CDR1 and CDR2 sequences are GTSNPN and SVGIG (reference sequence). The CDR3 is made up of 13 amino acids. V dropped 0 bases and J dropped 3 bases, with 8 bases sitting between them. This CDR3 is CAWSVGVDTEAFF. CDR3 nucleotides: TGTGCCTGGAGTGTAGGGGTGGACACTGAAGCTTTCTTT. The whole variable domain, remainder taken from reference TRBV30 and TRBJ1-1, is SQTIHQWPATLVQPVGSPLSLECTVEGTSNPNLYWYRQAAGRGLQLLFYSVGIGQISSEVPQNLSASRPQDRQFILSSKKLLLSDSGFYLCAWSVGVDTEAFFGQGTRLTVV.

This rearrangement joins TRBV5-8 to TRBJ1-2; TRBD1 matches at 7 bases. This CDR3 has 14 amino acids. Germline assignment: CDR1 SGHTS and CDR2 YDEGEE. V lost 0 bases and J lost 7; bases outside the gene matches: 6. CDR3 in amino acids: CASSLGGTASGYTF. In DNA form, the CDR3 reads TGTGCCAGCAGCTTGGGTGGGACAGCCAGTGGCTACACCTTC.

The V call is TRBV10-2, the J call TRBJ1-1, with D maybe TRBD1 (5 bases). CDR3 size: 13 residues. V lost 4 bases, J lost 1 base, and 7 bases lay in between. Per the germline V gene, CDR1 is WSHSY and CDR2 is SAAADI. The CDR3 reads CASSGQKNTEAFF. The DNA for the CDR3 is TGCGCCAGCAGTGGACAGAAGAACACTGAAGCTTTCTTT.

The CDR3 sequence is CASSRVQGAWGNQPQHF. Written as DNA, the CDR3 is TGTGCCAGCAGCCGAGTCCAGGGGGCATGGGGCAATCAGCCCCAGCATTTT. The gene calls are TRBV7-9 and TRBJ1-5, with 8 bases matching TRBD1. Germline V CDR1 and CDR2: SEHNR, FQNEAQ (reference sequence). The V and J ends lost 5 bases and 2 bases, in that order; junction bases with no gene match: 11. The CDR3 runs 17 residues.

The chain recombines TRBV19 with TRBJ2-7; D remains unclear. The CDR3 consists of 11 residues. Trimming cost V 4 bases and J 4 bases, with 5 bases left between them. The germline V gene encodes CDR1 LNHDA and CDR2 SQIVND (reference sequence). The CDR3 sequence is CASSKEYEQYF. Written as DNA, the CDR3 is TGTGCCAGTAGTAAGGAGTACGAGCAGTACTTC.

This clone was counted only a few times. The junction does not match germline at one end; this may be a read error. The chain has TRBV7-7 and TRBJ2-2, with a tentative D call TRBD1 (6 bases). CDR3 length equals 14 residues. CDR1 is SSHAT, CDR2 FNYEAQ, per germline (reference sequence). The CDR3 DNA is TGTGCTAGCAGCTCAGCGACAGGCCCCGGGGAGCTGTTTTTT. This translates into CASSSATGPGELFF.